Sequencing of this TCR beta chain was carried out in a study of T cell changes during pregnancy in multiple sclerosis. The repertoire was sequenced with immunoSEQ multiplex PCR; TCRdb's copy has only in-frame clones and lacks some. Of approximately 53,000 clones in the sample, 80% to 95% are singletons; the top ten hold about 0.61%. The germline CDR1 and CDR2 sequences are MDHEN and SYDVKM. The CDR3 has 16 residues. V dropped 8 bases and J dropped 1; count of bases not matched to a gene: 5. J is TRBJ2-3 and V is TRBV28; the match to TRBD2 covers 14 bases. The TCR was taken from a female donor in good health, enrolled as a control in a pregnancy study. This sample comprised CD4+ T cells from peripheral blood mononuclear cells, obtained after pregnancy. In DNA form, the CDR3 reads TGTGCCAGCGGATCGACTAGCGGGAGGGGCACAGATACGCAGTATTTT. Translating it yields CASGSTSGRGTDTQYF.